The 27 T cell receptor beta chains below were found in one sample sequenced in a study of blood T cell dynamics during melanoma immunotherapy. Time point denoted: week 3, after first cycle of checkpoint inhibitor. The data were produced by immunoSEQ multiplex PCR, yet TCRdb's version contains in-frame clones alone and is incomplete. The sample holds several thousand clones, approximately 85% seen once. Sample: blood, taken from a patient treated with checkpoint blockade. The receptors stem from a human donor with melanoma. Some clones in this sample may be carry-over from other donors' samples.

Points on this clone: A junction boundary mismatches the germline segment, possibly from a read error. This rearrangement joins TRBV7-7 to TRBJ2-1; 8 nucleotides agree with TRBD1. CDR3 length: 15 residues. Looked up from germline, CDR1 is SSHAT and CDR2 is FNYEAQ (reference sequence). The CDR3 is CASSSTTGVGNEQFF. CDR3 DNA: TGTGCTAGCAGCTCCACGACAGGGGTGGGCAATGAGCAGTTCTTC.

The gene calls are TRBV7-9 and TRBJ1-1; 7 bases are a match to TRBD1. The junction had 1 base not matched to a gene; V was cut back by 5 bases and J by 1 base. CDR3 length equals 13 residues. Germline CDR1 and CDR2: SEHNR and FQNEAQ (reference sequence). Written as DNA, the CDR3 is TGTGCCAGCAGCCGACAGGGGAACACTGAAGCTTTCTTT. Protein sequence: CASSRQGNTEAFF. The full variable domain, rest sourced from reference TRBV7-9 and TRBJ1-1, is DTGVSQNPRHKITKRGQNVTFRCDPISEHNRLYWYRQTLGQGPEFLTYFQNEAQLEKSRLLSDRFSAERPKGSFSTLEIQRTEQGDSAMYLCASSRQGNTEAFFGQGTRLTVV.

This chain joins TRBV19 and TRBJ1-2, with D perhaps TRBD1 (6 bases). The germline V and J ends were trimmed by 6 bases and 2 bases, with 13 bases remaining between them. Germline CDR1 and CDR2: LNHDA and SQIVND (reference sequence). This CDR3 comprises 14 residues. The CDR3 DNA reads as TGTGCCAGTAGGGGGGCAGACCGAAACTATGGCTACACCTTC. Protein product: CASRGADRNYGYTF.

V is TRBV19 and J is TRBJ2-1; D remains ambiguous. Between the trimmed V and J ends, which lost 7 bases and 5 bases, there was a span of 15 bases. Looked up from germline, CDR1 is LNHDA and CDR2 is SQIVND (reference sequence). The CDR3 is 14 residues long. The CDR3 region is CASMRLDENNEQFF. CDR3 coding DNA: TGTGCCAGTATGAGGCTAGACGAGAACAATGAGCAGTTCTTC.

The chain is built from TRBV9 and TRBJ2-7; D perhaps matches TRBD2 (6 bases). The V and J ends lost 0 bases and 0 bases respectively, with 10 bases between them. Germline assignment: CDR1 SGDLS and CDR2 YYNGEE. The CDR3 consists of 15 residues. CDR3 in amino acids: CASSVGASASYEQYF. In DNA, the CDR3 is TGTGCCAGCAGCGTAGGGGCTAGCGCCTCCTACGAGCAGTACTTC.

The gene calls are TRBV4-2 and TRBJ2-7; D is unclear. The CDR3 is 14 amino acids. Per germline, CDR1 LGHNA and CDR2 YNFKEQ. Trimming stripped 4 bases from V and 3 bases from J, with 13 bases between. The CDR3 spells CASSPPLGVYEQYF. In DNA form, the CDR3 reads TGTGCCAGCAGCCCCCCATTAGGTGTCTACGAGCAGTACTTC.

This clone appeared once. J is TRBJ1-2 and V is TRBV7-2; D is ambiguous. The ends were cut back, 5 bases at V and 4 bases at J, with 20 bases in the middle. CDR3 length: 16 residues. The germline V gene encodes CDR1 SGHTA and CDR2 FQGNSA. The CDR3 is CASSQGRSPSPYGYTF. The CDR3 DNA reads as TGTGCCAGCAGCCAAGGGCGGAGCCCGTCACCCTATGGCTACACCTTC. Full variable domain (rest looked up from reference TRBV7-2 and TRBJ1-2): GAGVSQSPSNKVTEKGKDVELRCDPISGHTALYWYRQSLGQGLEFLIYFQGNSAPDKSGLPSDRFSAERTGGSVSTLTIQRTQQEDSAVYLCASSQGRSPSPYGYTFGSGTRLTVV.

The rearrangement joins TRBV21-1 to TRBJ2-2; TRBD1, the D gene given by the table, was not confirmed from the DNA. TRBV21-1 is designated a pseudogene. The CDR3 runs 15 residues. The CDR3 is CASTPAKGETGELFF. Written as DNA, the CDR3 is TGTGCCAGCACCCCCGCGAAGGGGGAAACCGGGGAGCTGTTTTTT.

This clone has a single count. The gene calls are TRBV6-1 and TRBJ2-1; no clear D gene. Germline V CDR1 and CDR2: MNHNS, SASEGT. Trimming removed 1 base from V and 0 bases from J, with 13 bases in between. CDR3 length: 17 residues. CDR3 nucleotides: TGTGCCAGCAGTGAAGAGTATCCGGGTAGCTCCTACAATGAGCAGTTCTTC. It translates to CASSEEYPGSSYNEQFF.

The chain carries TRBV12-5 and TRBJ1-1; 8 bases fit TRBD1. This CDR3 is built from 13 residues. V lost 6 bases and J lost 7; bases outside the gene matches: 7. The germline V gene has CDR1 LGHNT and CDR2 FRNRAP. CDR3 sequence reads: CASGLRGRGEAFF. The CDR3 DNA follows: TGTGCTAGTGGGCTCAGGGGGCGCGGTGAAGCTTTCTTT.

The genes are TRBV29-1 and TRBJ2-7; no clear D gene. The CDR3 totals 11 residues. Germline V lookup: CDR1 SQVTM, CDR2 ANQGSEA. V gave up 0 bases and J gave up 9 bases, with 9 bases separating them. The CDR3 reads CSVEDSYRQYF. The CDR3 DNA reads TGCAGCGTTGAAGACTCTTATCGGCAGTACTTC.

The chain has TRBV4-3 and TRBJ2-7; 10 bases are shared with TRBD1. CDR3 size: 15 residues. V lost 4 bases, J lost 2 bases, and 5 bases stayed unmatched. Germline V gene data show CDR1 as LGHNA and CDR2 as YSLEER. CDR3 protein: CASSLSGTGAYEQYF. The CDR3 region has the DNA TGCGCCAGCAGCCTCTCCGGGACAGGGGCCTACGAGCAGTACTTC.

This chain uses TRBV5-1 with TRBJ1-1, with a possible D match to TRBD1 (5 bases). Trimming removed 0 bases from V and 0 bases from J, with 9 bases in between. CDR1 and CDR2 (germline): SGHRS, YFSETQ. There are 15 residues in the CDR3. Written as DNA, the CDR3 is TGCGCCAGCAGCTTGGGAGGGACCGTGAACACTGAAGCTTTCTTT. It codes for CASSLGGTVNTEAFF.

V and J are TRBV10-2 and TRBJ2-3; 9 bases line up with TRBD1. Germline V gene lookup returns CDR1 WSHSY and CDR2 SAAADI. V gave up 7 bases and J gave up 2 bases; unmatched junction bases: 7. This CDR3 comprises 15 residues. The CDR3 DNA is TGCGCCAGCAAGAACCGGGACAGGGACACAGATACGCAGTATTTT. Encoded protein: CASKNRDRDTDTQYF.

The gene calls are TRBV4-1 and TRBJ2-2; 10 bases are a match to TRBD2. Germline values: CDR1 MGHRA, CDR2 YSYEKL. The length of the CDR3 is 16 residues. Trimming at V came to 1 base and at J to 9 bases, leaving 8 bases not matched to a gene. CDR3 residues: CASSQGLAGARRELFF. CDR3 coding DNA: TGCGCCAGCAGCCAAGGCCTAGCGGGGGCGAGGAGGGAGCTGTTTTTT.

V and J are TRBV10-1 and TRBJ2-5; 7 nucleotides match TRBD1. The CDR3 is made up of 14 amino acids. Germline CDR1 is WNHNN and CDR2 is SYGVQD (reference sequence). With 3 bases clipped from V and 2 bases from J, the junction kept 3 bases outside the gene matches. CDR3 in DNA: TGCGCCAGCAGTGACACAGGGGAACAAGAGACCCAGTACTTC. Protein product: CASSDTGEQETQYF.

The chain employs TRBV6-1 and TRBJ2-2; D may be TRBD1 (5 bases). Germline CDR1 is MNHNS and CDR2 is SASEGT. This CDR3 region has 13 residues. With 7 bases removed from V and 4 bases from J, the gap between germline ends came to 10 bases. CDR3 DNA sequence: TGTGCCAGCACCTTAAGGGGCACCGGGGAGCTGTTTTTT. Translated, it gives CASTLRGTGELFF.

In DNA form, the CDR3 reads TGTGCCAGCAGTACCGACAGCTCAGAGACCCAGTACTTC. Translating gives CASSTDSSETQYF. This chain joins TRBV21-1 and TRBJ2-5; TRBD1, the D gene given by the table, was not confirmed from the DNA. TRBV21-1 is listed as a pseudogene. The CDR3 spans 13 residues.

The V call is TRBV7-2, the J call TRBJ2-5; 7 bases agree with TRBD2. Germline V gives CDR1 SGHTA, CDR2 FQGNSA. The CDR3 spans 15 residues. V lost 2 bases to trimming and J lost 4 bases; unmatched junction nucleotides: 7. The DNA for the CDR3 is TGTGCCAGCAGCTTAAGCGGGGTGAGGGGAGAGACCCAGTACTTC. Translation: CASSLSGVRGETQYF.

The gene calls are TRBV7-2 and TRBJ1-5; D possibly corresponds to TRBD1 (6 bases). V lost 3 bases and J lost 5, with 8 bases in between. This CDR3 is built from 13 residues. Germline-derived CDR1 and CDR2 are SGHTA and FQGNSA. CDR3 in DNA: TGTGCCAGCAGCTTGGCAGGGGATCAGCCCCAGCATTTT. This sequence encodes CASSLAGDQPQHF. Full variable domain (outside the CDR3, taken from reference TRBV7-2 and TRBJ1-5): GAGVSQSPSNKVTEKGKDVELRCDPISGHTALYWYRQSLGQGLEFLIYFQGNSAPDKSGLPSDRFSAERTGGSVSTLTIQRTQQEDSAVYLCASSLAGDQPQHFGDGTRLSIL.

This clone has a handful of counts. The chain carries TRBV2 and TRBJ1-5; D unclear. Trimming shortened V by 6 bases and J by 4 bases, and 10 bases separated the two germline ends. The germline V gene encodes CDR1 SNHLY and CDR2 FYNNEI. This CDR3 comprises 13 residues. CDR3 nucleotide sequence: TGTGCCAGCAGCCGGGGTACGAATCAGCCCCAGCATTTT. Amino acids: CASSRGTNQPQHF.

This sequence joins TRBV2 and TRBJ2-3; 9 nucleotides align to TRBD2. Looked up from germline, CDR1 is SNHLY and CDR2 is FYNNEI. J was trimmed by 2 bases and V by 6 bases; bases with no gene match: 6. The CDR3 is 15 residues long. The CDR3 DNA follows: TGTGCCAGCAGCGCTAGCGGGAAGCTCACAGATACGCAGTATTTT. Amino acids: CASSASGKLTDTQYF.

Comments on this clone: At one boundary the junction diverges from the germline segment, which might be a read error. This sequence joins TRBV7-1 and TRBJ2-7; weak D call: TRBD2 (6 bases). TRBV7-1 belongs to the ORF category, with a function that is uncertain. The CDR3 is 15 amino acids. CDR3 DNA: TGCGCCAGCAGCCAGGCGGGGCAGGGAAATGAAGAGCAGTACTTC. Translating it yields CASSQAGQGNEEQYF.

The chain has TRBV10-3 and TRBJ2-7; D is ambiguous. The V and J ends lost 2 bases and 3 bases respectively, with 5 bases between them. Germline CDR1 reads ENHRY; CDR2 reads SYGVKD. The CDR3 consists of 12 residues. The CDR3 region is CAISELDYEQYF. The CDR3, as DNA: TGTGCCATCAGTGAGCTAGACTACGAGCAGTACTTC.

In its sample, this clone ranks as medium-sized. This chain uses TRBV10-1 with TRBJ2-3, with a possible D match to TRBD2 (5 bases). Germline V lookup: CDR1 WNHNN, CDR2 SYGVQD (reference sequence). The CDR3 has 12 residues. With 5 bases removed from V and 6 bases from J, the gap between germline ends came to 9 bases. The DNA of the CDR3 is TGCGCCAGCAGTTTCCCGGGGGATACGCAGTATTTT. Encoded protein: CASSFPGDTQYF.

The chain joins TRBV11-2 to TRBJ2-5, with D perhaps assigned TRBD1 or TRBD2 (5 bases each). The V gene lost 6 bases and the J gene lost 7 bases, with 21 bases spanning the gap. The CDR3 covers 15 residues. The germline V gene has CDR1 SGHAT and CDR2 FQNNGV. CDR3 sequence reads: CASRRSRGPQGTQYF. CDR3 in DNA: TGTGCCAGCAGGAGAAGCCGGGGCCCTCAGGGGACCCAGTACTTC.

The chain couples TRBV7-4 to TRBJ1-4; 8 bases fit TRBD1. The CDR3 is made up of 20 amino acids. With 4 bases clipped from V and 6 bases from J, the junction kept 22 bases outside the gene matches. Germline V CDR1 and CDR2: SGHVT, SQSDAQ. The CDR3 DNA reads as TGTGCCAGCAGCTCCCCAGGGGGCGAAGGTAACGGCTTGCGGTATGAAAAACTGTTTTTT. This gives the protein CASSSPGGEGNGLRYEKLFF.